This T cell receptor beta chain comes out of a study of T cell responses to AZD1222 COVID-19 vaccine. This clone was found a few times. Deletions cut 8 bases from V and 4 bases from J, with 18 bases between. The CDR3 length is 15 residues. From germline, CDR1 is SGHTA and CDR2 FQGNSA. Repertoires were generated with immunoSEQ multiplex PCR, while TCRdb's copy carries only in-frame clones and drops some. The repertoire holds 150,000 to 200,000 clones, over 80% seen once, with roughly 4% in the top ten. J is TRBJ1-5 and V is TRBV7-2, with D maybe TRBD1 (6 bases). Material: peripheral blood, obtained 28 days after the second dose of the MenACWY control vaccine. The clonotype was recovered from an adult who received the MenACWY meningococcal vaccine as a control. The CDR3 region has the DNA TGTGCCAGCGGACCCGTAGACAGGCGTAATCAGCCCCAGCATTTT. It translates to CASGPVDRRNQPQHF. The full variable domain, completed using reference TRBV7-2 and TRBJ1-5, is GAGVSQSPSNKVTEKGKDVELRCDPISGHTALYWYRQSLGQGLEFLIYFQGNSAPDKSGLPSDRFSAERTGGSVSTLTIQRTQQEDSAVYLCASGPVDRRNQPQHFGDGTRLSIL.